This is a list of T cell receptor beta chains from one sample in a study of blood T cell repertoires in COVID-19. Sequencing was performed with immunoSEQ multiplex PCR; in TCRdb, only in-frame clones are kept and a portion is missing. Seen here are roughly 300,000 clones, 85% to 90% observed once, and the top ten hold approximately 12%. Sequencing was carried out using peripheral blood. The receptor set was obtained from a woman in her twenties or thirties with COVID-19, enrolled during active disease. CDR3s leave out the opening cysteine and the closing phenylalanine or tryptophan. The order of the fields is J gene, V gene, CDR3 protein.

j_call: TRBJ2-2; v_call: TRBV30; cdr3_aa: AWSVGGPGELF
j_call: TRBJ1-5; v_call: TRBV28; cdr3_aa: ASSLEGAFSNQPQH
j_call: TRBJ2-3; v_call: TRBV10-3; cdr3_aa: AIADRAADTQY
j_call: TRBJ2-2; v_call: TRBV4-1; cdr3_aa: ASSPDRGPGELF
j_call: TRBJ2-2; v_call: TRBV6-4; cdr3_aa: ASSAGNTGELF
j_call: TRBJ2-2; v_call: TRBV4-1; cdr3_aa: ASSLPGTGVETGELF
j_call: TRBJ1-2; v_call: TRBV2; cdr3_aa: ASSGGVQNYGYT
j_call: TRBJ1-1; v_call: TRBV29-1; cdr3_aa: SVHTGVTEAF
j_call: TRBJ1-2; v_call: TRBV24-1; cdr3_aa: ATSDRPGQGRGYT
j_call: TRBJ1-1; v_call: TRBV30; cdr3_aa: AWRGLTEAF
j_call: TRBJ2-3; v_call: TRBV2; cdr3_aa: ASRNPGGASTDTQY
j_call: TRBJ1-4; v_call: TRBV6-5; cdr3_aa: ATRDSTTNEKLF
j_call: TRBJ1-6; v_call: TRBV5-5; cdr3_aa: ASAEEKVFWSPLH
j_call: TRBJ1-3; v_call: TRBV3-1/TRBV3-2; cdr3_aa: ASSQANRDRNTIY
j_call: TRBJ1-5; v_call: TRBV19; cdr3_aa: ASSLQGSVLSQH
j_call: TRBJ2-2; v_call: TRBV12-3/TRBV12-4; cdr3_aa: ASSLQGTGELF
j_call: TRBJ2-2; v_call: TRBV9; cdr3_aa: ASSSITGTIYTGELF
j_call: TRBJ2-1; v_call: TRBV18; cdr3_aa: ASSPPRTRGRNEQF
j_call: TRBJ1-2; v_call: TRBV5-6; cdr3_aa: ASYLIAGKIDGANYGYT
j_call: TRBJ2-2; v_call: TRBV6-5; cdr3_aa: ASSLRTGELF
j_call: TRBJ1-6; v_call: TRBV5-1; cdr3_aa: ASSLGQRDTYSPLH
j_call: TRBJ2-5; v_call: TRBV6-1; cdr3_aa: ASSEWGRGYQETQY
j_call: TRBJ1-6; v_call: TRBV10-3; cdr3_aa: AICIPFPGTGDSPLH
j_call: TRBJ1-2; v_call: TRBV4-1; cdr3_aa: ASSHEQGPHYGYT
j_call: TRBJ2-3; v_call: TRBV3-1/TRBV3-2; cdr3_aa: ASSQTSGGDTQY
j_call: TRBJ2-5; v_call: TRBV4-2; cdr3_aa: ASSQGVPSGGETQY
j_call: TRBJ1-5; v_call: TRBV21-1; cdr3_aa: ASSSHWGGSNQPQH
j_call: TRBJ2-2; v_call: TRBV11-3; cdr3_aa: ASSAGGRFKSNTGELF
j_call: TRBJ1-5; v_call: TRBV19; cdr3_aa: ASSISVNQPQH
j_call: TRBJ1-2; v_call: TRBV28; cdr3_aa: ASSRWQGIGYGYT
j_call: TRBJ1-6; v_call: TRBV30; cdr3_aa: AWSGQGVLLSPLH
j_call: TRBJ2-1; v_call: TRBV18; cdr3_aa: ASSPSYAVNEQF
j_call: TRBJ2-7; v_call: TRBV10-2; cdr3_aa: ASSGLSYEQY